The 20 T cell receptor beta chains reported below all come from one sample, sequenced in a study of CD4 T cells in relation to SARS-CoV-2 and coronaviruses. These receptors' targets are unknown. Before the COVID-19 pandemic, during about 2011-2019, CD4+ T cells were taken from unexposed donors. After more than eight days of culture, CD4+ T cells were isolated. Sequencing was performed with immunoSEQ multiplex PCR; in TCRdb, only in-frame clones are kept and a portion is missing. Altogether 27,000 or so clones are present, around two thirds being singletons, with the ten largest covering 20% to 25%. The sample comprised CD4+ T cells from PBMCs, cultured in vitro. Receptor source: a human donor in good health.

The chain carries TRBV5-1 and TRBJ2-5; the match to TRBD2 covers 13 bases. Germline trimming cut 4 bases from V and 1 base from J; bases unmatched to any gene: 10. CDR1 SGHRS and CDR2 YFSETQ come from the germline V gene. This CDR3 is 18 amino acids long. The CDR3: CASSRRLAGGTAQETQYF. For the CDR3, the DNA is TGCGCCAGCAGCCGCCGACTAGCGGGAGGAACCGCCCAAGAGACCCAGTACTTC.

V is TRBV19 and J is TRBJ1-2; tentatively, D is TRBD1 (5 bases). Trimming left V 3 bases short and J 7 bases short, with 21 bases between. Germline V lookup: CDR1 LNHDA, CDR2 SQIVND (reference sequence). The CDR3 has 16 amino acids. Written as DNA, the CDR3 is TGTGCCAGTAGTATTTTGTCGGGCCTTGGGGCATCTGGCTACACCTTC. Amino acids: CASSILSGLGASGYTF.

This clone was observed once. The chain joins TRBV7-2 to TRBJ2-5; TRBD2 might be the D (6 bases). This CDR3 spans 16 amino acids. Germline V gene lookup returns CDR1 SGHTA and CDR2 FQGNSA. V lost 4 bases, J lost 5 bases, and 20 bases lay in between. The CDR3 loop is CASSSGPGALGETQYF. CDR3 nucleotides: TGTGCCAGCAGCTCTGGCCCGGGAGCACTGGGGGAGACCCAGTACTTC.

The V call is TRBV7-8, the J call TRBJ1-2; maybe TRBD1 (5 bases). Trimming took 5 bases from V and 9 from J, leaving 13 bases between them. The CDR3 has 12 residues. From germline, CDR1 is SGHVS and CDR2 FQNEAQ. Written as DNA, the CDR3 is TGTGCCAGCAGCCCAGGGATGGAGAGCTACACCTTC. Protein product: CASSPGMESYTF.

This sequence joins TRBV18 and TRBJ1-4; D is unresolved. Trimming removed 6 bases from V and 6 bases from J, with 14 bases in between. Germline-derived CDR1 and CDR2 are KGHSH and LQKENI. This CDR3 has 14 amino acids. CDR3 in amino acids: CASSWGPGDEKLFF. As DNA, the CDR3 is TGTGCCAGCTCCTGGGGTCCTGGGGATGAAAAACTGTTTTTT.

This clone was counted a few times. The CDR3 region has the DNA TGTGCCAGCAGTGGACAGGGGGCTGGTCAGCCCCAGCATTTT. Translation: CASSGQGAGQPQHF. V and J are TRBV2 and TRBJ1-5; TRBD1 agrees at 10 bases. Germline loops: CDR1 SNHLY, CDR2 FYNNEI. This CDR3 is built from 14 residues. The V segment lost 4 bases and the J segment 6 bases; nucleotides outside the gene matches: 3.

V is TRBV9 and J is TRBJ1-2; D not resolved. The V gene lost 2 bases and the J gene lost 2 bases, with 4 bases spanning the gap. Germline lookup yields CDR1 SGDLS and CDR2 YYNGEE. This CDR3 has 12 amino acids. CDR3 in amino acids: CASSVSNYGYTF. CDR3 nucleotides: TGTGCCAGCAGCGTTTCCAACTATGGCTACACCTTC.

V usage is TRBV6-5 and J usage is TRBJ1-3, with TRBD1 as a possible D gene (5 bases). Germline V CDR1 and CDR2: MNHEY, SVGAGI. CDR3 length equals 15 residues. V lost 8 bases and J lost 8, with 22 bases in between. This chain's CDR3 is CASARQGTGGYTIYF. DNA of the CDR3: TGTGCCAGCGCTAGACAAGGGACTGGGGGGTACACCATATATTTT.

This chain uses TRBV7-2 with TRBJ2-2; 9 nucleotides align to TRBD2. V trimming: 1 base; J trimming: 2 bases; junction bases outside the gene matches: 2. Germline V CDR1 and CDR2: SGHTA, FQGNSA. The CDR3 sequence is 16 residues long. The CDR3, as DNA: TGTGCCAGCAGCTTAGTAGGGACTAGCAACACCGGGGAGCTGTTTTTT. Translation gives CASSLVGTSNTGELFF.

This clone was seen just once. The chain uses TRBV29-1 and TRBJ2-3; 8 bases are shared with TRBD2. The CDR3 contains 13 residues. In germline, CDR1 is SQVTM, CDR2 ANQGSEA. With V trimmed by 4 bases and J by 6 bases, 6 bases remained unmatched. CDR3 amino acids: CSVAGGGPDTQYF. CDR3 bases: TGCAGCGTTGCCGGGGGGGGCCCTGATACGCAGTATTTT.

This chain joins TRBV12-5 and TRBJ2-7; D is perhaps TRBD1 (5 bases). Germline V gene sequence: CDR1 LGHNT, CDR2 FRNRAP. This CDR3 comprises 13 residues. V shed 4 bases and J shed 7 bases, with 14 bases lying between them. The CDR3 sequence: CASGYDRSQEQYF. The CDR3, as DNA: TGTGCTAGTGGTTACGACAGATCGCAGGAGCAGTACTTC.

The CDR3, as DNA: TGTGCCAGCAGCCGACTCGGGTCAGCGAGAACAGATACGCAGTATTTT. Translating it yields CASSRLGSARTDTQYF. The gene calls are TRBV11-2 and TRBJ2-3; D not resolved. Germline V gene data show CDR1 as SGHAT and CDR2 as FQNNGV. V was pared by 5 bases and J by 3 bases, with 18 bases between. This CDR3 region has 16 residues.

The chain joins TRBV10-3 to TRBJ1-3; D is perhaps TRBD1 (5 bases). V lost 5 bases and J lost 2, with 13 bases in between. Germline V gene sequence: CDR1 ENHRY, CDR2 SYGVKD. CDR3 size: 15 residues. Here the CDR3 DNA reads TGTGCCATCAGTCCCTCCGGGGGGACTGGAAACACCATATATTTT. Protein sequence: CAISPSGGTGNTIYF.

The chain carries TRBV5-1 and TRBJ2-5; 10 bases fit TRBD2. The CDR3 covers 16 residues. The V and J ends lost 0 bases and 0 bases, in that order; junction bases with no gene match: 2. Germline V gene lookup returns CDR1 SGHRS and CDR2 YFSETQ. The CDR3 here is CASSLGTSGYQETQYF. CDR3 sequence (DNA): TGCGCCAGCAGCTTGGGGACTAGCGGCTACCAAGAGACCCAGTACTTC.

The rearrangement joins TRBV11-3 to TRBJ2-1; 11 bases align to TRBD2. Germline trimming cut 1 base from V and 10 bases from J; bases unmatched to any gene: 6. This CDR3 is 15 amino acids long. Germline V CDR1 and CDR2: SGHNT, YENEEA. The CDR3 protein is CASSLGLAGGGEQFF. Written as DNA, the CDR3 is TGTGCCAGCAGCTTAGGGCTAGCGGGAGGTGGGGAGCAGTTCTTC.

The chain employs TRBV5-1 and TRBJ2-7; the D gene is possibly TRBD2 (6 bases). Per the germline V gene, CDR1 is SGHRS and CDR2 is YFSETQ. The V gene lost 5 bases and the J gene lost 2 bases, with 14 bases spanning the gap. This CDR3 is 14 amino acids long. Here the CDR3 DNA reads TGCGCCAGCAGGAGCCCCGGGAGAACCTACGAGCAGTACTTC. It translates to CASRSPGRTYEQYF.

The V and J genes are TRBV5-5 and TRBJ1-1; TRBD1 is a possible D gene (5 bases). This CDR3 is 14 amino acids long. V lost 0 bases to trimming and J lost 6 bases, with 12 bases between them. CDR1 and CDR2 (germline): SGHKS, YYEKEE (reference sequence). CDR3 loop: CASSLDGGWSEAFF. The CDR3 DNA reads as TGTGCCAGCAGCTTGGACGGGGGATGGTCTGAAGCTTTCTTT.

Here the CDR3 reads CASSLALSSGTYEQYF. The CDR3 bases are TGTGCCAGCAGCTTAGCGCTGTCTAGCGGAACCTACGAGCAGTACTTC. The rearrangement joins TRBV7-2 to TRBJ2-7; 7 nucleotides align to TRBD2. CDR3 size: 16 residues. Germline V gene data show CDR1 as SGHTA and CDR2 as FQGNSA. V was pared by 0 bases and J by 2 bases, with 7 bases of the junction left unmatched.

V and J are TRBV5-4 and TRBJ1-2, with 7 bases fitting TRBD1. Germline assignment: CDR1 SGHNT and CDR2 YYREEE (reference sequence). V trimming: 4 bases; J trimming: 4 bases; junction bases outside the gene matches: 4. CDR3 size: 13 residues. CDR3 nucleotide sequence: TGTGCCAGCAGCGAAGGGACAGCCTATGGCTACACCTTC. Protein product: CASSEGTAYGYTF. Filled out from reference TRBV5-4 and TRBJ1-2, the complete variable domain reads ETGVTQSPTHLIKTRGQQVTLRCSSQSGHNTVSWYQQALGQGPQFIFQYYREEENGRGNFPPRFSGLQFPNYSSELNVNALELDDSALYLCASSEGTAYGYTFGSGTRLTVV.

The table lists this clone with a count of one. The chain carries TRBV5-6 and TRBJ1-6, with 7 bases identical to TRBD1. V shed 5 bases and J 9 bases; nucleotides not matched to a gene: 23. Germline CDR1 reads SGHDT; CDR2 reads YYEEEE. The CDR3 covers 19 residues. This chain's CDR3 is CASRPNPGQSGRIFSPLHF. As DNA, the CDR3 is TGTGCCAGCAGGCCAAACCCGGGACAGTCGGGAAGAATTTTTTCACCCCTCCACTTT.